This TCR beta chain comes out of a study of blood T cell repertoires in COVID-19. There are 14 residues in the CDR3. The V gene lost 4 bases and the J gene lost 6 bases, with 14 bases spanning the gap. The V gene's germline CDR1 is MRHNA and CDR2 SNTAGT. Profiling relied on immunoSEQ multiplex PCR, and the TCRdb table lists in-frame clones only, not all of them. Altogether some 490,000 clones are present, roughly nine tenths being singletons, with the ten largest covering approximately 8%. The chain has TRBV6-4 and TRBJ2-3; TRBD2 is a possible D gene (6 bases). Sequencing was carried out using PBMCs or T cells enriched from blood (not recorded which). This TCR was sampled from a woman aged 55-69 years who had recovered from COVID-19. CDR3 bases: TGTGCCAGCAGTGCCGTCCCTAGCGCCGATACGCAGTATTTT. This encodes CASSAVPSADTQYF.